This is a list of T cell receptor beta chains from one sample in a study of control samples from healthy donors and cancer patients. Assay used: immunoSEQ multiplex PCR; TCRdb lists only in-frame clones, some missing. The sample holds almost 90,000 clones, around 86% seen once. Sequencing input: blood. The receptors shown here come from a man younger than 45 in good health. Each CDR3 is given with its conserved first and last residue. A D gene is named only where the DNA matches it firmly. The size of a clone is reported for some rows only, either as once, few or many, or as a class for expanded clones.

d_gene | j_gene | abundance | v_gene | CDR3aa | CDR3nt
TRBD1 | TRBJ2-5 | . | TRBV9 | CASSVATGTGQETQYF | TGTGCCAGCAGCGTAGCTACAGGGACAGGCCAAGAGACCCAGTACTTC
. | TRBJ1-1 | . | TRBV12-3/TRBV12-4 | CASSPGSGTEAFF | TGTGCCAGCAGTCCAGGGTCAGGCACTGAAGCTTTCTTT
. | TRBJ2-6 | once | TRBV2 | CASSEHHSGANVLTF | TGTGCCAGCAGTGAACACCACTCTGGGGCCAACGTCCTGACTTTC
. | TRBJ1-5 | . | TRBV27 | CASSLVGFSNQPQHF | TGTGCCAGCAGTTTGGTCGGATTTAGCAATCAGCCCCAGCATTTT
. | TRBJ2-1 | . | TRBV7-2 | CASSLVGGPYNEQFF | TGTGCCAGCAGCTTAGTCGGGGGGCCGTACAATGAGCAGTTCTTC
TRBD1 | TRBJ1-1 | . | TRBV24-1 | CATSDRDRTNTEAFF | TGTGCCACCAGTGATAGGGACAGGACGAACACTGAAGCTTTCTTT
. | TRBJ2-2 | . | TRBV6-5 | CASSPGWGTGELFF | TGTGCCAGCAGTCCAGGCTGGGGGACCGGGGAGCTGTTTTTT
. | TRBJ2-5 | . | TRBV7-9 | CASSLHRVQETQYF | TGTGCCAGCAGCTTGCACAGGGTTCAAGAGACCCAGTACTTC
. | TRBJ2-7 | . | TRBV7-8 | CASSLAGSRVSEQYF | TGTGCCAGCAGCTTGGCAGGCTCTAGGGTGTCCGAGCAGTACTTC
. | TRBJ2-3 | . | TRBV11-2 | CASSLAVTDTQYF | TGTGCCAGCAGCTTAGCGGTCACAGATACGCAGTATTTT
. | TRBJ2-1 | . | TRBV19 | CASSSPGVYNEQFF | TGTGCCAGTAGTTCCCCGGGGGTCTACAATGAGCAGTTCTTC
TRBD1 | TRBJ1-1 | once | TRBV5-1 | CASSPYRGNTEAFF | TGCGCCAGCAGCCCCTACAGGGGAAACACTGAAGCTTTCTTT
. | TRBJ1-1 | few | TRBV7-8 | CASSKYSGPTEAFF | TGTGCCAGCAGCAAATACTCAGGGCCTACTGAAGCTTTCTTT
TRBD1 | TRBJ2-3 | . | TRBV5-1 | CASRWTGDTQYF | TGCGCCAGCAGATGGACAGGGGATACGCAGTATTTT
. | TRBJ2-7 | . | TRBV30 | CAWSFGLNYEQYF | TGTGCCTGGAGTTTCGGCTTGAACTACGAGCAGTACTTC
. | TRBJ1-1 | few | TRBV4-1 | CASSQGNWNTEAFF | TGCGCCAGCAGCCAGGGGAATTGGAACACTGAAGCTTTCTTT
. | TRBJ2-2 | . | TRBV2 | CASTLTSNTGELFF | TGTGCCAGCACCCTTACTTCGAACACCGGGGAGCTGTTTTTT
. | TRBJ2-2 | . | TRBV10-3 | CAISLTGELFF | TGTGCCATCAGTTTAACCGGGGAGCTGTTTTTT
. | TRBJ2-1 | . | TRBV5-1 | CASSLYPDEQFF | TGCGCCAGCAGCTTGTATCCGGATGAGCAGTTCTTC
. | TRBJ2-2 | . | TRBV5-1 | CASSTDRWGAGELFF | TGCGCCAGCAGTACTGACCGTTGGGGGGCCGGGGAGCTGTTTTTT
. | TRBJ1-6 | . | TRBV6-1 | CASSEAGVRAIYNSPLHF | TGTGCCAGCAGTGAAGCCGGGGTCAGAGCTATCTATAATTCACCCCTCCACTTT
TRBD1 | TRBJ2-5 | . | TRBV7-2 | CASSLGDREAETQYF | TGTGCCAGCAGCTTAGGAGACAGGGAAGCAGAGACCCAGTACTTC
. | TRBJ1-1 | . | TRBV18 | CASSPMGVGTEAFF | TGTGCCAGCTCACCGATGGGTGTCGGCACTGAAGCTTTCTTT
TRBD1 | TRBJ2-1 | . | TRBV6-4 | CASSLDRDDEQFF | TGTGCCAGCAGCCTCGACAGGGATGATGAGCAGTTCTTC
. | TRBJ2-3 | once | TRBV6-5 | CASSPVLTDTQYF | TGTGCCAGCAGTCCCGTACTCACAGATACGCAGTATTTT
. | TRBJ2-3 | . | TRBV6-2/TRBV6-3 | CASSWAATHTDTQYF | TGTGCCAGCAGTTGGGCCGCGACTCATACAGATACGCAGTATTTT
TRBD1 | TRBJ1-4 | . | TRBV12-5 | CASGLSRGLGNEKLFF | TGTGCTAGTGGTTTGAGCAGGGGGCTCGGCAATGAAAAACTGTTTTTT
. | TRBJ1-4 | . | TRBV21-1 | CASSKEQAGEKLFF | TGTGCCAGCAGCAAAGAGCAGGCGGGTGAAAAACTGTTTTTT
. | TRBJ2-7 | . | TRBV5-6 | CASSLYQGLEQYF | TGTGCCAGCAGCTTGTATCAGGGTTTGGAGCAGTACTTC
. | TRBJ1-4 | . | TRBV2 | CASSGPGLREKLFF | TGTGCCAGCAGTGGCCCGGGACTCCGAGAAAAACTGTTTTTT
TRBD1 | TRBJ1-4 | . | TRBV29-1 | CSVAYWSGQGKEKLFF | TGCAGCGTTGCGTATTGGTCGGGACAGGGCAAAGAAAAACTGTTTTTT
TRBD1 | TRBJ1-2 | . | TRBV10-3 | CAIRPDQLQGVNGGYTF | TGTGCCATCAGGCCGGACCAACTACAGGGGGTTAATGGTGGCTACACCTTC
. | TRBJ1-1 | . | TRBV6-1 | CASRENGGAGTTEAFF | TGTGCCAGCAGGGAAAATGGGGGGGCAGGAACCACTGAAGCTTTCTTT
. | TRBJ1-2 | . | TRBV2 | CASLRGANYGYTF | TGTGCCAGCCTGCGAGGGGCTAACTATGGCTACACCTTC
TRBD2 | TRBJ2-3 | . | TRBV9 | CASSVVGLAGVGDTQYF | TGTGCCAGCAGCGTAGTAGGGCTAGCGGGGGTGGGAGATACGCAGTATTTT
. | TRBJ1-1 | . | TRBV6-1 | CASSEGIGWNTEAFF | TGTGCCAGCAGTGAAGGAATAGGGTGGAACACTGAAGCTTTCTTT
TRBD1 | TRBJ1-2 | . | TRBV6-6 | CASRYTPAGGDGYTF | TGTGCCAGCAGGTACACCCCGGCAGGGGGCGACGGCTACACCTTC
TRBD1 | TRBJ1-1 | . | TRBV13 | CASTRDREVNTEAFF | TGTGCCAGTACCCGGGACAGGGAGGTGAACACTGAAGCTTTCTTT
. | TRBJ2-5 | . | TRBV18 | CASSSEGSETQYF | TGTGCCAGCTCCTCCGAGGGGTCGGAGACCCAGTACTTC
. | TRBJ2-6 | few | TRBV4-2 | CASSQYLQTTSGANVLTF | TGTGCCAGCAGCCAATACTTACAGACAACGTCTGGGGCCAACGTCCTGACTTTC
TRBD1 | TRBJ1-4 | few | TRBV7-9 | CASSPRDRGEEKLFF | TGTGCCAGCAGCCCCCGGGACAGGGGTGAAGAAAAACTGTTTTTT